The source of this TCR beta chain is a study of T cell responses to AZD1222 COVID-19 vaccine. The germline CDR1 and CDR2 sequences are KGHSH and LQKENI. There are 15 residues in the CDR3. The ends lost 2 bases at V and 8 bases at J; junction bases unmatched: 6. This table comes from immunoSEQ multiplex PCR, and its TCRdb copy is limited to in-frame clones, with some not included. The table includes tens of thousands of clones, around 81% detected once. The V gene is TRBV18, the J gene TRBJ1-2, with 12 bases aligning to TRBD1. The sequence was collected from an adult who received the AZD1222 COVID-19 vaccine. Sequenced material: peripheral blood, taken 28 days after the second AZD1222 dose. The CDR3 DNA follows: TGTGCCAGCTCACCAAATATTGGGACAGGGGGCGGCTACACCTTC. This translates into CASSPNIGTGGGYTF.